This T cell receptor (beta chain) came from a study of spatial heterogeneity in lung cancer. TCRdb independently ran MiXCR on the 5' RACE reads; one entry per CDR3 protein. Of about 120,000 distinct CDR3 sequences listed, over 9% were seen once; the top ten hold approximately 15%. The V end was cut by 3 bases, the J end by 3 bases, with 7 bases between. This CDR3 region has 13 residues. Germline assignment: CDR1 KGHDR and CDR2 SFDVKD. The time point is: blood at routine non-recurrence follow-up after resection. Frozen PBMC, nontumor lung or tumor provided whole RNA, which was sequenced unsorted. This specimen consisted of PBMCs, obtained at follow-up. This chain connects TRBV24-1 to TRBJ1-2; perhaps TRBD1 as D (5 bases). This clonotype originated in a male donor with early-stage non-small cell lung cancer. This CDR3 is CATSDAGHYGYTF. The CDR3 DNA reads as TGTGCCACCAGTGATGCGGGACACTATGGCTACACCTTC.